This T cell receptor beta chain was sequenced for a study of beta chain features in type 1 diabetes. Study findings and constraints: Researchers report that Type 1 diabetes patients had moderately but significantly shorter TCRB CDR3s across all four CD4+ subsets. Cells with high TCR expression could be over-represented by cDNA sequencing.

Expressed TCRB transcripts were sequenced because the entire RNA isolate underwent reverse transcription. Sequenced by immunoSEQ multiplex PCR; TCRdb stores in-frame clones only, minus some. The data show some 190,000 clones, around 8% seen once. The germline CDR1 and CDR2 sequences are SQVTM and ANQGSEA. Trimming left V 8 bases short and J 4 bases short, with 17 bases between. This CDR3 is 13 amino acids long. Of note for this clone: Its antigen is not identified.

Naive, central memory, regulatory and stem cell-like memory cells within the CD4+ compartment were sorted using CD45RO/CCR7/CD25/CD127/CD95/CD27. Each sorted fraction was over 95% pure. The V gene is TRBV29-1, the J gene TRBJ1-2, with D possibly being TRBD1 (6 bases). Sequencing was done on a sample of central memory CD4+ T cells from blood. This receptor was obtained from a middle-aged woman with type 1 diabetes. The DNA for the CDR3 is TGCAGCCTAGGGGAGGGGGGCGGCTATGGCTACACCTTC. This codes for CSLGEGGGYGYTF.